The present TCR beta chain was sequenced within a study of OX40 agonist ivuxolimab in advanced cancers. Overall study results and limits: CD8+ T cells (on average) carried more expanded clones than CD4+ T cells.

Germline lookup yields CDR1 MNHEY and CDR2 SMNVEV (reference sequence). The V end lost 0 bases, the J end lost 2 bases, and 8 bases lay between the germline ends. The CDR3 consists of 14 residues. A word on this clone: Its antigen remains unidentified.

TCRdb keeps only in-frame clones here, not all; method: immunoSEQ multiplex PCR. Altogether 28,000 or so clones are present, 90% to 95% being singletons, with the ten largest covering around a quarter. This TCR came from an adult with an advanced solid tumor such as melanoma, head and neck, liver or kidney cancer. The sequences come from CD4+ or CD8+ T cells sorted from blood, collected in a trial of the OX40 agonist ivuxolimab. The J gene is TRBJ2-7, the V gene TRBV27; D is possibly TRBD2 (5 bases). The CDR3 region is CASSLSPSTYEQYF. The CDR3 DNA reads TGTGCCAGCAGTTTATCCCCTAGCACCTACGAGCAGTACTTC.